The 16 T cell receptor beta chains presented below share a single source sample, sequenced in a study of shared T cell receptors in the human thymus. The repertoire was sequenced with immunoSEQ multiplex PCR; TCRdb's copy has only in-frame clones and lacks some. The table shows roughly 550,000 clones, with around 78% occurring only once. This sample was also put to use in a study of human thymus T cells.

The material sequenced was thymocytes. The receptor source for this set is a boy in the first two years of life with a congenital heart defect.

This chain joins TRBV6-5 and TRBJ1-4, with TRBD1 matching over 7 bases. Germline CDR1 and CDR2: MNHEY and SVGAGI. The CDR3 is made up of 15 amino acids. V lost 8 bases to trimming and J lost 7 bases; unmatched junction nucleotides: 13. This CDR3 is CASARRVGGSEKLFF. CDR3 in DNA: TGTGCCAGCGCAAGGCGGGTAGGGGGCAGTGAAAAACTGTTTTTT.

The DNA for the CDR3 is TGTGCCAGCAGCCCGGAAGGACAGACCTCTGGAAACACCATATATTTT. The encoded protein is CASSPEGQTSGNTIYF. The chain uses TRBV5-6 and TRBJ1-3, with D possibly matching TRBD1 (6 bases). The CDR3 is made up of 16 amino acids. Trimming stripped 4 bases from V and 0 bases from J, with 14 bases between. Per the germline V gene, CDR1 is SGHDT and CDR2 is YYEEEE.

The rearrangement uses TRBV30 and TRBJ2-3; D not resolved. This CDR3 is 12 amino acids long. Germline CDR1 GTSNPN, CDR2 SVGIG (reference sequence). V dropped 0 bases and J dropped 4 bases, with 5 bases sitting between them. CDR3 protein: CAWSVSSDTQYF. The CDR3 DNA reads as TGTGCCTGGAGTGTATCTTCAGATACGCAGTATTTT.

A word on this clone: The junction does not match germline at one end; this may be a read error. The chain has TRBV4-1 and TRBJ2-3; 11 bases fit TRBD2. The CDR3 contains 20 residues. Germline V gene data show CDR1 as MGHRA and CDR2 as YSYEKL. CDR3 coding DNA: TGCGCCAGCAGTCAAGATCGGACTAGCGGGTATGCTGGGGGGACAGATACGCAGTATTTT. Translating gives CASSQDRTSGYAGGTDTQYF.

The chain joins TRBV5-1 to TRBJ1-3; D might be TRBD1 (5 bases). V lost 3 bases to trimming and J lost 4 bases, with 8 bases between them. Germline CDR1 reads SGHRS; CDR2 reads YFSETQ. The CDR3 consists of 13 residues. CDR3 sequence reads: CASSSGPGNTIYF. Here the CDR3 DNA reads TGCGCCAGCAGCTCAGGGCCAGGAAACACCATATATTTT.

This chain connects TRBV28 to TRBJ2-7; 9 positions agree with TRBD1. CDR1 is MDHEN and CDR2 is SYDVKM in the germline V gene. The V gene end was trimmed by 8 bases and the J gene end by 3 bases; junction bases not matched to a gene: 11. The CDR3 runs 15 residues. CDR3 DNA: TGTGCCAGCGGATCCGCGGGACAGGGAGTCTACGAGCAGTACTTC. It translates to CASGSAGQGVYEQYF.

The chain uses TRBV19 and TRBJ2-1, with 8 bases lining up with TRBD2. The CDR3 spans 13 residues. Germline V gene sequence: CDR1 LNHDA, CDR2 SQIVND (reference sequence). J lost 8 bases, V lost 6 bases, and 6 bases had no gene match. The CDR3 region is CASSQLAEDEQFF. CDR3 sequence (DNA): TGTGCCAGTAGCCAACTAGCGGAGGATGAGCAGTTCTTC.

This rearrangement joins TRBV4-3 to TRBJ1-2; maybe TRBD1 (5 bases). CDR1 and CDR2 (germline): LGHNA, YSLEER. Trimming pared 5 bases from V and 5 bases from J, leaving 24 bases between. The CDR3 covers 17 residues. CDR3 DNA sequence: TGCGCCAGCAGCAACCCCGGGGGTTTGGGGGTTGGTTATGGCTACACCTTC. Translated, it gives CASSNPGGLGVGYGYTF.

In DNA, the CDR3 is TGTGCCAGCAGTGCCCGGGGACTAGCGGGGGGTCCAGAGACCCAGTACTTC. Its protein product is CASSARGLAGGPETQYF. This chain uses TRBV6-1 with TRBJ2-5; 15 bases match TRBD2. The ends lost 4 bases at V and 4 bases at J; junction bases unmatched: 7. Germline V gives CDR1 MNHNS, CDR2 SASEGT. The CDR3 has 17 residues.

V usage is TRBV27 and J usage is TRBJ2-1; the D gene is possibly TRBD2 (6 bases). Trimming removed 5 bases at V and 10 bases at J, with 15 bases between. The CDR3 runs to 13 residues. Per the germline V gene, CDR1 is MNHEY and CDR2 is SMNVEV (reference sequence). CDR3 amino acids: CASSPLGGSEQFF. In DNA, the CDR3 is TGTGCCAGCAGTCCCCTGGGGGGATCGGAGCAGTTCTTC.

CDR3 DNA sequence: TGTGCCAGCCTACCTCGGGAGTGGTCCTACAATGAGCAGTTCTTC. This codes for CASLPREWSYNEQFF. The chain recombines TRBV27 with TRBJ2-1, with D tentatively TRBD2 (6 bases). The CDR3 sequence is 15 residues long. The V gene lost 8 bases and the J gene lost 1 base, with 15 bases spanning the gap. In germline, CDR1 is MNHEY, CDR2 SMNVEV (reference sequence).

The chain is built from TRBV27 and TRBJ2-7; D unclear. V was pared by 0 bases and J by 7 bases, with 13 bases between. The CDR3 is 14 residues long. Germline CDR1 is MNHEY and CDR2 is SMNVEV (reference sequence). The CDR3 sequence is CASSLSLTPLEQYF. Written as DNA, the CDR3 is TGTGCCAGCAGTTTATCGTTGACACCCCTGGAGCAGTACTTC.

V usage is TRBV27 and J usage is TRBJ2-7; TRBD1 might be the D (5 bases). From germline, CDR1 is MNHEY and CDR2 SMNVEV (reference sequence). The CDR3 is 16 amino acids. V was cut by 5 bases and J by 3 bases, with 20 bases left in between. For the CDR3, the DNA is TGTGCCAGCAGTCCCACCAAAAAGGGGCACAACTACGAGCAGTACTTC. Its protein is CASSPTKKGHNYEQYF.

The rearrangement joins TRBV28 to TRBJ2-7; no definite D call. V shed 4 bases and J shed 2 bases, with 18 bases lying between them. This CDR3 region has 16 residues. The germline V gene has CDR1 MDHEN and CDR2 SYDVKM. The CDR3 coding sequence is TGTGCCAGCAGTTCCCACTGGTGGGCCGATCCCTACGAGCAGTACTTC. Its translation is CASSSHWWADPYEQYF.

The DNA of the CDR3 is TGTGCCAGCACCCGGGGAGGGGGTCAGCCCCAGCATTTT. It translates to CASTRGGGQPQHF. The V gene is TRBV5-6, the J gene TRBJ1-5; TRBD1 might be the D (6 bases). The V end lost 6 bases, the J end lost 6 bases, and 13 bases lay between the germline ends. CDR3 length: 13 residues. Germline CDR1 reads SGHDT; CDR2 reads YYEEEE.

The chain joins TRBV12-5 to TRBJ2-5; 9 bases align to TRBD2. V gave up 2 bases and J gave up 2 bases; unmatched junction bases: 6. CDR1 LGHNT and CDR2 FRNRAP come from the germline V gene. This CDR3 is built from 16 residues. CDR3 nucleotides: TGTGCTAGTGGTTTGCCGGGGCGGGAGGGACAAGAGACCCAGTACTTC. Translating it yields CASGLPGREGQETQYF.